This T cell receptor beta chain is from a study of OX40 agonist ivuxolimab in advanced cancers. Study as a whole: The drug used for patients, ivuxolimab, was an agonistic anti-OX40 (CD134) antibody. The study reported partial responses in three patients: one hepatocellular carcinoma, two cutaneous melanoma.

TCRdb's copy holds only in-frame clones and misses some; the assay was immunoSEQ multiplex PCR. Altogether 60,000 to 100,000 clones are present, 92% being singletons, with the ten largest covering around 0.53%. CDR3 size: 16 residues. CDR1 and CDR2 (germline): GTSNPN, SVGIG (reference sequence). The V segment lost 4 bases and the J segment 12 bases; nucleotides outside the gene matches: 14. The sequence derives from an adult with an advanced solid tumor such as melanoma, head and neck, liver or kidney cancer. The sample was CD4+ or CD8+ T cells sorted from blood, taken in a trial of the OX40 agonist ivuxolimab. The chain uses TRBV30 and TRBJ2-1; 14 nucleotides align to TRBD2. Here the CDR3 reads CAWTRLGTSGSFGQFF. CDR3 nucleotides: TGTGCCTGGACCCGATTAGGGACTAGCGGGAGTTTCGGGCAGTTCTTC.